One sample yielded the 3 T cell receptor beta chains listed below, sequenced in a study of regulatory T cells in long-lasting Graves disease (dated by TCRdb to 2020 to 2022). This specimen's time point label, per the study, means: newly diagnosed GD, antithyroid drugs for less than 3 months. For both TCR sequencing and RNA sequencing, RNA was extracted from PBMCs using TRIzol. Library preparation used multiplex PCR. Sequencing was performed on an Illumina HiSeq 4000. TCR beta libraries were built with iRepertoire HTBI primers and Arm-PCR amplification of CDR3 regions. The public reads were run again by TCRdb, first through fastp at Q25 and then through MiXCR, and only productive beta chains were kept. For every CDR3 protein sequence, its rows merge into one entry that carries the most common genes and DNA. The sample table holds some 490,000 distinct CDR3 sequences, of which approximately 12% were seen once. The ten largest make up more than 8% of the sample.

The sample also formed part of further work on T cells in Graves' hyperthyroidism and ophthalmopathy.

Sequencing used peripheral blood mononuclear cells (PBMCs), obtained at new diagnosis, from a patient treated with antithyroid drugs. These receptors came from a woman aged 25 to 39 with Graves disease. Donor details come from another sample of the same person, matched by shared clones.

At least ten counts were recorded for this clonotype. J is TRBJ2-7 and V is TRBV20-1; TRBD2 is a possible D gene (6 bases). The CDR3 consists of 13 residues. V was shortened by 5 bases and J by 2 bases, with 13 bases between the two germline ends. Germline-derived CDR1 and CDR2 are DFQATT and SNEGSKA (reference sequence). The CDR3 sequence is CSAPQAGTYEQYF. CDR3 bases: TGCAGTGCTCCCCAGGCGGGGACCTACGAGCAGTACTTC.

The chain links TRBV14 to TRBJ1-1; no firm D call. The germline V and J ends were trimmed by 1 base and 5 bases, with 5 bases remaining between them. In germline, CDR1 is SGHDN, CDR2 FVKESK. This CDR3 is built from 12 residues. The CDR3 DNA reads TGTGCCAGCAGCCAAGTTGCTACTGAAGCTTTCTTT. This codes for CASSQVATEAFF.

In its sample, this clonotype was seen many times. The genes are TRBV24-1 and TRBJ2-3; TRBD2 matches at 7 bases. Germline V gene sequence: CDR1 KGHDR, CDR2 SFDVKD. Trimming took 3 bases from V and 2 from J; bases not matched to a gene: 7. This CDR3 region has 16 residues. In DNA form, the CDR3 reads TGTGCCACCAGTGATCGACTAGCACAGAACACAGATACGCAGTATTTT. This translates into CATSDRLAQNTDTQYF.